The 29 T cell receptor beta chains listed next were all sequenced from one sample in a study of tumour-infiltrating T cells in Burkitt lymphoma. Sequenced by immunoSEQ multiplex PCR; TCRdb stores in-frame clones only, minus some. The data hold around 1,600 clones, with around 13% observed a single time. Source material: tumor tissue. The receptor source for this set is a human donor with Burkitt lymphoma.

In its sample, this clone was seen a few times. This sequence joins TRBV10-1 and TRBJ2-1; 10 nucleotides agree with TRBD2. Germline values: CDR1 WNHNN, CDR2 SYGVQD (reference sequence). Germline trimming cut 1 base from V and 8 bases from J; bases unmatched to any gene: 8. This CDR3 comprises 16 residues. The chain's CDR3 is CASSEWASGRFDEQFF. The CDR3 DNA is TGCGCCAGCAGTGAGTGGGCTAGCGGGAGATTCGATGAGCAGTTCTTC.

The chain links TRBV11-2 to TRBJ2-7; TRBD2 agrees at 10 bases. Germline lookup yields CDR1 SGHAT and CDR2 FQNNGV. J was trimmed by 6 bases and V by 1 base; bases with no gene match: 3. This CDR3 is built from 14 residues. Written as DNA, the CDR3 is TGTGCCAGCAGCTTAGGTCTAGCGGGAGTCGAGCAGTACTTC. Translation gives CASSLGLAGVEQYF.

The rearrangement uses TRBV7-9 and TRBJ1-4; no reliable D call. CDR1 is SEHNR and CDR2 is FQNEAQ in the germline V gene (reference sequence). This CDR3 comprises 13 residues. V lost 1 base and J 4 bases, leaving 4 bases between the germline ends. The CDR3 DNA reads as TGTGCCAGCAGCTTAGTCAATAATGAAAAACTGTTTTTT. Protein: CASSLVNNEKLFF.

CDR3 amino acids: CASSYRTGVSYTEAFF. The CDR3 DNA sequence: TGTGCCAGCTCTTATAGGACAGGGGTCAGTTACACTGAAGCTTTCTTT. The chain combines TRBV18 with TRBJ1-1, with TRBD1 identical over 9 bases. The germline CDR1 and CDR2 sequences are KGHSH and LQKENI. The V and J ends lost 6 bases and 3 bases, in that order; junction bases with no gene match: 11. The CDR3 has 16 amino acids.

This clone was picked up a small number of times. V gene TRBV6-7 combines with J gene TRBJ2-1; 8 nucleotides agree with TRBD2. TRBV6-7 is given ORF status, its function remaining uncertain. The CDR3 spans 14 residues. J lost 5 bases, V lost 8 bases, and 8 bases had no gene match. CDR3 bases: TGTGCCAGCTCTAGCGGGTCCTTCAACAATGAGCAGTTCTTC. Translating it yields CASSSGSFNNEQFF.

The CDR3 region has the DNA TGCAGCGTTTTCCGGGGGGAGCAGTACTTC. Amino acids: CSVFRGEQYF. The gene calls are TRBV29-1 and TRBJ2-7; possible D gene TRBD2, 6 bases. Deletions cut 5 bases from V and 7 bases from J, with 9 bases between. CDR1 is SQVTM and CDR2 is ANQGSEA in the germline V gene. CDR3 length: 10 residues.

This clone was seen only a few times. V usage is TRBV5-6 and J usage is TRBJ2-1; 10 positions match TRBD2. The V gene end was trimmed by 9 bases and the J gene end by 0 bases; junction bases not matched to a gene: 15. The CDR3 extends over 18 amino acids. Germline lookup yields CDR1 SGHDT and CDR2 YYEEEE. CDR3 sequence: CATKPLAGALSSYNEQFF. CDR3 nucleotide sequence: TGTGCCACTAAACCGCTAGCGGGGGCCCTCAGCTCCTACAATGAGCAGTTCTTC.

The chain uses TRBV28 and TRBJ2-7; TRBD1 matches at 8 bases. The CDR3 runs to 14 residues. Germline V gives CDR1 MDHEN, CDR2 SYDVKM. V dropped 7 bases and J dropped 4; count of bases not matched to a gene: 9. The CDR3 bases are TGTGCCAGCAACCGACAGGGGTTTCTGTACGAGCAGTACTTC. This codes for CASNRQGFLYEQYF.

This clone has only a few counts. Other DNA sequences in the sample encode the same CDR3. V and J are TRBV28 and TRBJ2-2; unclear D gene. This CDR3 has 12 residues. Germline V gene sequence: CDR1 MDHEN, CDR2 SYDVKM. V was cut by 5 bases and J by 5 bases, with 6 bases left in between. The DNA of the CDR3 is TGTGCCAGCAGTCCCCTAACCGGGGAGCTGTTTTTT. It encodes CASSPLTGELFF.

The chain joins TRBV28 to TRBJ2-7; 10 nucleotides line up with TRBD2. This CDR3 spans 16 amino acids. CDR1 MDHEN and CDR2 SYDVKM come from the germline V gene. Trimming at V came to 3 bases and at J to 5 bases, leaving 10 bases not matched to a gene. This CDR3 is CASSFPGLAVVNEQYF. The DNA of the CDR3 is TGTGCCAGCAGTTTCCCCGGACTAGCGGTAGTGAACGAGCAGTACTTC.

V and J are TRBV19 and TRBJ2-7, with D unclear. This CDR3 spans 14 amino acids. Trimming stripped 1 base from V and 0 bases from J, with 7 bases between. CDR1 and CDR2 from the germline V gene are LNHDA and SQIVND (reference sequence). Here the CDR3 reads CASSIVPSSYEQYF. The CDR3 DNA is TGTGCCAGTAGTATAGTCCCTAGCTCCTACGAGCAGTACTTC.

CDR3 sequence reads: CASSLILWDSPRHEQYF. The CDR3, as DNA: TGTGCCAGCAGCTTAATTTTGTGGGACAGCCCTCGACACGAGCAGTACTTC. The V call is TRBV11-2, the J call TRBJ2-7; 7 bases agree with TRBD1. CDR1 and CDR2 (germline): SGHAT, FQNNGV. The CDR3 consists of 17 residues. V dropped 2 bases and J dropped 5; count of bases not matched to a gene: 15.

This chain uses TRBV30 with TRBJ1-6; 8 positions agree with TRBD1. Germline lookup yields CDR1 GTSNPN and CDR2 SVGIG (reference sequence). This CDR3 contains 15 residues. The J segment lost 9 bases and the V segment lost 5 bases, leaving 12 bases of the junction unmatched. CDR3 loop: CAWLRAGGKGSPLHF. The DNA for the CDR3 is TGTGCCTGGCTTCGAGCAGGGGGCAAGGGTTCACCCCTCCACTTT. The full variable domain, completed using reference TRBV30 and TRBJ1-6, is SQTIHQWPATLVQPVGSPLSLECTVEGTSNPNLYWYRQAAGRGLQLLFYSVGIGQISSEVPQNLSASRPQDRQFILSSKKLLLSDSGFYLCAWLRAGGKGSPLHFGNGTRLTVT.

In this sample, this clone turned up a few times. The gene calls are TRBV6-5 and TRBJ1-6; no clear D. This CDR3 contains 13 residues. The V end lost 5 bases, the J end lost 5 bases, and 7 bases lay between the germline ends. The germline gives CDR1 MNHEY, CDR2 SVGAGI. The CDR3 region is CASSRSNNSPLHF. The CDR3, as DNA: TGTGCCAGCAGTCGGTCAAATAATTCACCCCTCCACTTT.

This chain uses TRBV5-6 with TRBJ2-3; D is unclear. The CDR3 sequence is 15 residues long. Between the trimmed V and J ends, which lost 2 bases and 0 bases, there was a span of 10 bases. Germline lookup yields CDR1 SGHDT and CDR2 YYEEEE. CDR3: CASSFQVSSTDTQYF. For the CDR3, the DNA is TGTGCCAGCAGCTTCCAAGTTTCTAGCACAGATACGCAGTATTTT.

The J gene is TRBJ2-3, the V gene TRBV20-1; no reliable D call. V dropped 6 bases and J dropped 2 bases, with 6 bases sitting between them. Germline V gene lookup returns CDR1 DFQATT and CDR2 SNEGSKA (reference sequence). The CDR3 runs 11 residues. The CDR3 loop reads CSASATDTQYF. The CDR3 DNA reads as TGCAGTGCGTCGGCCACAGATACGCAGTATTTT.

As to this clone: This same CDR3 is encoded by further DNA sequences in the sample. This CDR3 is CASRLRGGNTEAFF. The CDR3 nucleotides are TGCGCCAGCAGGCTGCGGGGGGGGAACACTGAAGCTTTCTTT. V usage is TRBV4-3 and J usage is TRBJ1-1, with TRBD1 as a possible D gene (5 bases). The CDR3 loop spans 14 amino acids. Trimming left V 6 bases short and J 1 base short, with 12 bases between. Germline CDR1 reads LGHNA; CDR2 reads YSLEER.

This clone was counted a single time. A read error is likely, as this CDR3 ends without the conserved phenylalanine or tryptophan. The J gene is TRBJ1-3, the V gene TRBV30; no firm D call. The CDR3 has 13 residues. Trimming took off 4 bases at V and 8 bases at J, with 15 bases between the two ends. Germline CDR1 GTSNPN, CDR2 SVGIG (reference sequence). The CDR3 DNA is TGTGCCTGGAAATCGGCAGTACAACACACCATATATGTT. It is translated as CAWKSAVQHTIYV.

The chain employs TRBV28 and TRBJ2-3, with D perhaps TRBD1 (5 bases). Per germline, CDR1 MDHEN and CDR2 SYDVKM. The length of the CDR3 is 14 residues. Trimming removed 2 bases at V and 2 bases at J, with 8 bases between. The CDR3 DNA reads as TGTGCCAGCAGTTTAAGCAGGGACACAGATACGCAGTATTTT. It yields the protein CASSLSRDTDTQYF.

The chain uses TRBV7-9 and TRBJ2-5; possible D gene TRBD2, 5 bases. The CDR3 sequence is 12 residues long. V lost 5 bases to trimming and J lost 7 bases, with 11 bases between them. CDR1 is SEHNR, CDR2 FQNEAQ, per germline (reference sequence). The CDR3 spells CASSRGSGTQYF. In DNA form, the CDR3 reads TGTGCCAGCAGCCGGGGAAGTGGGACCCAGTACTTC.

The chain has TRBV7-9 and TRBJ1-6; D is unresolved. CDR3 length: 17 amino acids. V was cut by 3 bases and J by 0 bases, with 12 bases left in between. Germline CDR1 reads SEHNR; CDR2 reads FQNEAQ (reference sequence). CDR3 protein: CASSLEGQSSYNSPLHF. In DNA, the CDR3 is TGTGCCAGCAGCTTGGAGGGCCAGAGCTCCTATAATTCACCCCTCCACTTT.

This clone was seen a handful of times. The chain recombines TRBV19 with TRBJ2-1; D unresolved. CDR3 length equals 13 residues. Looked up from germline, CDR1 is LNHDA and CDR2 is SQIVND (reference sequence). V lost 2 bases and J lost 4, with 6 bases in between. The CDR3 DNA sequence: TGTGCCAGTAGTATAAATACTTACAATGAGCAGTTCTTC. This translates into CASSINTYNEQFF.

V gene TRBV6-5 combines with J gene TRBJ1-6; D not certain. The CDR3 contains 11 residues. CDR1 and CDR2 (germline): MNHEY, SVGAGI. Trimming took 7 bases from V and 10 from J, leaving 8 bases between them. The CDR3 nucleotides read TGTGCCAGCACCAAGAGGTCACCCCTCCACTTT. It yields the protein CASTKRSPLHF.

This sequence joins TRBV7-2 and TRBJ1-6; D gene uncertain. V was trimmed by 9 bases and J by 0 bases, leaving 15 bases between them. CDR1 is SGHTA and CDR2 is FQGNSA in the germline V gene. This CDR3 spans 16 amino acids. As DNA, the CDR3 is TGTGCCAGTCGGGTCGACCGTAGCTCCTATAATTCACCCCTCCACTTT. Its protein is CASRVDRSSYNSPLHF.

This clone was picked up a small number of times. The gene calls are TRBV5-6 and TRBJ2-1, with 10 bases identical to TRBD1. V lost 4 bases to trimming and J lost 7 bases; unmatched junction nucleotides: 2. CDR1 is SGHDT and CDR2 is YYEEEE in the germline V gene. This CDR3 contains 13 residues. CDR3 sequence (DNA): TGTGCCAGCAGCCGGACAGGGGGGAATGAGCAGTTCTTC. Its protein product is CASSRTGGNEQFF.

By its share, this clone is large. V is TRBV20-1 and J is TRBJ1-1; D remains ambiguous. In germline, CDR1 is DFQATT, CDR2 SNEGSKA (reference sequence). The V gene lost 3 bases and the J gene lost 11 bases, with 10 bases spanning the gap. CDR3 length: 10 residues. This CDR3 is CSASGPIAFF. CDR3 nucleotide sequence: TGCAGTGCTAGTGGCCCGATCGCTTTCTTT.

The J gene is TRBJ1-3, the V gene TRBV7-2; D unresolved. V lost 1 base and J 0 bases, leaving 7 bases between the germline ends. The germline V gene encodes CDR1 SGHTA and CDR2 FQGNSA. The CDR3 contains 15 residues. Written as DNA, the CDR3 is TGTGCCAGCAGCTTAGTGAGTGACTCTGGAAACACCATATATTTT. Protein product: CASSLVSDSGNTIYF.

V is TRBV28 and J is TRBJ1-2; 8 nucleotides agree with TRBD1. In germline, CDR1 is MDHEN, CDR2 SYDVKM. CDR3 length: 13 amino acids. The junction had 10 bases not matched to a gene; V was cut back by 8 bases and J by 8 bases. The CDR3 loop reads CASAIQGAYGYTF. The CDR3 DNA sequence: TGTGCCAGCGCGATTCAGGGGGCATACGGCTACACCTTC.

This clone was seen a handful of times. The chain has TRBV27 and TRBJ2-1; D unclear. The CDR3 loop spans 13 amino acids. With 2 bases removed from V and 5 bases from J, the gap between germline ends came to 7 bases. Germline lookup yields CDR1 MNHEY and CDR2 SMNVEV (reference sequence). DNA for the CDR3: TGTGCCAGCAGTTTAGGGTACAACAATGAGCAGTTCTTC. Protein product: CASSLGYNNEQFF.